The 22 T cell receptor beta chains presented below share a single source sample, sequenced in a study of early T cells in non-severe SARS-CoV-2 infection listed by TCRdb under 2021. Library prep was done by 5' RACE. The data were produced on a NextSeq 500. The raw public reads went through TCRdb reprocessing: fastp at Q25, MiXCR clone calling, in-frame beta chains kept. Entries are consolidated by CDR3 protein sequence, retaining the most common genes and DNA. Here the sample has some 45,000 distinct CDR3 sequences; about 4.2% occur a single time. The top ten clones comprise around 6% of the sample. Sequences were obtained from whole blood. The receptor source for this set is an adult who was a healthcare worker with PCR-confirmed SARS-CoV-2 infection or an uninfected control (not recorded which).

This clonotype occurred many times. The chain carries TRBV19 and TRBJ1-2, with D unresolved. Germline-derived CDR1 and CDR2 are LNHDA and SQIVND (reference sequence). The CDR3 is 15 amino acids. V was shortened by 3 bases and J by 0 bases, with 11 bases between the two germline ends. CDR3 region: CASSMWAETNYGYTF. CDR3 in DNA: TGTGCCAGTAGTATGTGGGCAGAAACTAACTATGGCTACACCTTC. Supplemented by reference TRBV19 and TRBJ1-2, the full variable domain reads DGGITQSPKYLFRKEGQNVTLSCEQNLNHDAMYWYRQDPGQGLRLIYYSQIVNDFQKGDIAEGYSVSREKKESFPLTVTSAQKNPTAFYLCASSMWAETNYGYTFGSGTRLTVV.

This clonotype was seen ten or more times. This sequence joins TRBV12-3 or TRBV12-4 and TRBJ2-2, with D maybe TRBD1 (6 bases). Trimming removed 5 bases from V and 0 bases from J, with 13 bases in between. The CDR3 has 16 residues. The CDR3 DNA sequence: TGTGCCAGCAGTCTTAATACAGGGACGAACACCGGGGAGCTGTTTTTT. Its protein product is CASSLNTGTNTGELFF.

This clonotype was observed once. This may stem from a read error, because a much larger clone lies one nucleotide away. The chain is built from TRBV5-6 and TRBJ2-7, with D unresolved. The CDR3 spans 12 residues. Germline V gives CDR1 SGHDT, CDR2 YYEEEE. Here the CDR3 reads CANSLGSYEQYF. In DNA form, the CDR3 reads TGTGCCAACAGCTTGGGCTCCTACGAGCAGTACTTC. The whole variable domain, remainder taken from reference TRBV5-6 and TRBJ2-7, is DAGVTQSPTHLIKTRGQQVTLRCSPKSGHDTVSWYQQALGQGPQFIFQYYEEEERQRGNFPDRFSGHQFPNYSSELNVNALLLGDSALYLCANSLGSYEQYFGPGTRLTVT.

This clonotype was detected a few times. The rearrangement joins TRBV30 to TRBJ2-2; 9 nucleotides line up with TRBD1. V shed 8 bases and J 3 bases; nucleotides not matched to a gene: 10. CDR1 is GTSNPN, CDR2 SVGIG, per germline (reference sequence). The CDR3 totals 15 residues. CDR3 residues: CAHIGGTGYTGELFF. The CDR3 coding sequence is TGTGCCCACATAGGGGGGACAGGGTACACCGGGGAGCTGTTTTTT.

This clonotype was counted many times. The chain couples TRBV6-5 to TRBJ2-3; either TRBD1 or TRBD2 may supply D (6 bases each). Trimming left V 8 bases short and J 3 bases short, with 12 bases between. Germline V gene data show CDR1 as MNHEY and CDR2 as SVGAGI. The CDR3 runs to 13 residues. CDR3 protein: CASQGRLTDTQYF. CDR3 DNA: TGTGCCAGCCAGGGGAGGCTGACAGATACGCAGTATTTT.

At least ten counts were recorded for this clonotype. The chain recombines TRBV7-2 with TRBJ2-3; 14 nucleotides agree with TRBD2. V trimming: 5 bases; J trimming: 2 bases; junction bases outside the gene matches: 6. CDR1 is SGHTA and CDR2 is FQGNSA in the germline V gene. The CDR3 sequence is 17 residues long. CDR3 DNA: TGTGCCAGCAGCACAAGACTAGCGGGAGGGTTCACAGATACGCAGTATTTT. Its translation is CASSTRLAGGFTDTQYF.

This clonotype was found many times. V gene TRBV5-5 combines with J gene TRBJ2-2, with TRBD2 identical over 7 bases. Trimming at V came to 0 bases and at J to 4 bases, leaving 3 bases not matched to a gene. Per the germline V gene, CDR1 is SGHKS and CDR2 is YYEKEE (reference sequence). The CDR3 is 15 amino acids. Written as DNA, the CDR3 is TGTGCCAGCAGCTTGGCGGGAGGCGGCACCGGGGAGCTGTTTTTT. Its protein is CASSLAGGGTGELFF.

This clonotype was picked up a small number of times. The chain combines TRBV5-5 with TRBJ2-7, with 7 bases aligning to TRBD1. The J segment lost 3 bases and the V segment lost 1 base, leaving 4 bases of the junction unmatched. Germline V gene data show CDR1 as SGHKS and CDR2 as YYEKEE (reference sequence). The CDR3 totals 14 residues. The CDR3 nucleotides are TGTGCCAGCAGCTTGTTAGGGACAGTCTACGAGCAGTACTTC. Translated: CASSLLGTVYEQYF.

There are many counts of this clonotype. This sequence joins TRBV9 and TRBJ2-3; 7 nucleotides match TRBD2. Germline values: CDR1 SGDLS, CDR2 YYNGEE. V was pared by 4 bases and J by 9 bases, with 11 bases of the junction left unmatched. The CDR3 consists of 14 residues. CDR3 sequence reads: CASSKEGGAVTQYF. Written as DNA, the CDR3 is TGTGCCAGCAGCAAAGAGGGAGGGGCGGTGACGCAGTATTTT.

The table lists this clonotype with many counts. This chain uses TRBV20-1 with TRBJ2-1; 9 nucleotides align to TRBD2. Germline V gene data show CDR1 as DFQATT and CDR2 as SNEGSKA (reference sequence). CDR3 length: 16 residues. The V and J ends lost 3 bases and 7 bases, in that order; junction bases with no gene match: 13. The CDR3 here is CSARRDAGGVVNEQFF. The CDR3 region has the DNA TGCAGTGCTAGGCGTGATGCGGGAGGGGTTGTTAATGAGCAGTTCTTC.

V gene TRBV30 combines with J gene TRBJ2-7, with 9 bases matching TRBD1. This CDR3 comprises 15 residues. Trimming took 0 bases from V and 4 from J; bases not matched to a gene: 7. Germline V CDR1 and CDR2: GTSNPN, SVGIG (reference sequence). This CDR3 is CAWSVGIGQGYEQYF. The DNA of the CDR3 is TGTGCCTGGAGTGTAGGGATTGGACAGGGGTACGAGCAGTACTTC.

This clonotype has a count of ten or more. The V and J genes are TRBV7-8 and TRBJ1-1, with D hard to call. Germline CDR1 reads SGHVS; CDR2 reads FQNEAQ. Trimming removed 5 bases from V and 0 bases from J, with 7 bases in between. CDR3 length equals 13 residues. The CDR3 loop reads CASSPALNTEAFF. In nucleotides, the CDR3 is TGTGCCAGCAGCCCCGCCTTGAACACTGAAGCTTTCTTT.

V and J are TRBV3-1 and TRBJ2-2, with 10 bases that match TRBD2. The germline V gene has CDR1 LGHDT and CDR2 YNNKEL (reference sequence). Germline trimming cut 4 bases from V and 7 bases from J; bases unmatched to any gene: 9. This CDR3 comprises 16 residues. CDR3 sequence: CASSRAGTSVHGELFF. The CDR3 nucleotides read TGTGCCAGCAGCCGGGCCGGGACTAGCGTGCACGGGGAGCTGTTTTTT.

This clonotype has more than one count but fewer than ten. V usage is TRBV7-3 and J usage is TRBJ2-3; 9 bases fit TRBD2. Germline V CDR1 and CDR2: SGHTA, FQGTGA. CDR3 length: 15 amino acids. V trimming: 1 base; J trimming: 6 bases; junction bases outside the gene matches: 5. As DNA, the CDR3 is TGTGCCAGCAGCTTAATAGCGGGAGCACCGGATACGCAGTATTTT. As protein: CASSLIAGAPDTQYF.

This clonotype was detected ten times or more. The chain is built from TRBV30 and TRBJ2-2; possible D gene TRBD2, 6 bases. The CDR3 loop spans 15 amino acids. V dropped 0 bases and J dropped 2 bases, with 10 bases sitting between them. Germline V gives CDR1 GTSNPN, CDR2 SVGIG (reference sequence). The CDR3 DNA reads as TGTGCCTGGAGTGTTGGTAGCGGAAACACCGGGGAGCTGTTTTTT. It specifies CAWSVGSGNTGELFF.

There are many counts of this clonotype. V usage is TRBV5-8 and J usage is TRBJ1-4; possibly TRBD1 for D (5 bases). The CDR3 is 16 residues long. In germline, CDR1 is SGHTS, CDR2 YDEGEE. The V end lost 0 bases, the J end lost 4 bases, and 13 bases lay between the germline ends. The CDR3 DNA is TGTGCCAGCAGCTTGGGTGTGGGACTTAATAATGAAAAACTGTTTTTT. Protein: CASSLGVGLNNEKLFF.

This clonotype occurred a few times. The chain is built from TRBV19 and TRBJ1-4; D unresolved. V was pared by 3 bases and J by 7 bases, with 18 bases between. Germline CDR1 is LNHDA and CDR2 is SQIVND (reference sequence). The CDR3 is made up of 16 amino acids. This CDR3 is CASSIGGEGWGEKLFF. DNA for the CDR3: TGTGCCAGTAGTATCGGAGGAGAGGGCTGGGGTGAAAAACTGTTTTTT.

Many counts were recorded for this clonotype. This chain connects TRBV7-8 to TRBJ2-3; TRBD2 matches at 10 bases. With 5 bases clipped from V and 0 bases from J, the junction kept 17 bases outside the gene matches. Germline V gives CDR1 SGHVS, CDR2 FQNEAQ. CDR3 length equals 20 residues. The CDR3 DNA reads TGTGCCAGCAGCCCCCGCCAGCGGGAGGGTTTTACTTCTAGCACAGATACGCAGTATTTT. Amino acids: CASSPRQREGFTSSTDTQYF.

There are many counts of this clonotype. The chain employs TRBV7-2 and TRBJ2-5; 7 bases agree with TRBD2. Per the germline V gene, CDR1 is SGHTA and CDR2 is FQGNSA. The CDR3 totals 16 residues. The V gene end was trimmed by 5 bases and the J gene end by 5 bases; junction bases not matched to a gene: 14. CDR3 in amino acids: CASSLTAGAGTETQYF. As DNA, the CDR3 is TGTGCCAGCAGCCTAACCGCGGGAGCGGGAACCGAGACCCAGTACTTC.

At least ten counts were recorded for this clonotype. This chain connects TRBV2 to TRBJ2-7; 7 bases are a match to TRBD2. The CDR3 runs 14 residues. Germline trimming cut 7 bases from V and 6 bases from J; bases unmatched to any gene: 12. Germline V CDR1 and CDR2: SNHLY, FYNNEI. The CDR3 DNA reads as TGTGCCAGCACTCCGCTCGGGAGGATGTCCGAGCAGTACTTC. It encodes CASTPLGRMSEQYF.

This clonotype came up many times. V and J are TRBV10-3 and TRBJ2-3; D ambiguous. The CDR3 runs to 14 residues. CDR1 is ENHRY and CDR2 is SYGVKD in the germline V gene. Trimming pared 3 bases from V and 4 bases from J, leaving 11 bases between. The CDR3 coding sequence is TGTGCCATCAGTGACGAAGGTCTCCCAGATACGCAGTATTTT. It codes for CAISDEGLPDTQYF.

In its sample, this clonotype was seen many times. The chain carries TRBV27 and TRBJ1-2; D is ambiguous. This CDR3 has 13 amino acids. V was shortened by 6 bases and J by 0 bases, with 8 bases between the two germline ends. Germline V gene lookup returns CDR1 MNHEY and CDR2 SMNVEV (reference sequence). CDR3 amino acids: CASSSWSNYGYTF. The CDR3 nucleotides read TGTGCCAGCAGCTCCTGGTCTAACTATGGCTACACCTTC.